The 21 T cell receptor beta chains reported below all come from one sample, sequenced in a study of cytomegalovirus exposure and HLA in healthy donors. Use of 60 Vbeta and 13 Jbeta primers characterized the PCR. Using immunoSEQ multiplex PCR, the repertoire was profiled, and TCRdb retains in-frame clones only, with some absent. Of around 150,000 clones detected, 76% appear once; the ten largest clones hold 1.5% to 2%. The specimen was PBMCs. Source of these receptors: a middle-aged woman in good health and CMV-seronegative.

There are a few counts of this clone. V gene TRBV5-1 combines with J gene TRBJ1-4; tentatively, D is TRBD1 (6 bases). V was clipped by 5 bases and J by 0 bases, with 11 bases between them. The V gene's germline CDR1 is SGHRS and CDR2 YFSETQ. This CDR3 is 15 amino acids long. CDR3 amino acids: CASSPDSSTNEKLFF. For the CDR3, the DNA is TGCGCCAGCAGTCCGGACAGTTCAACTAATGAAAAACTGTTTTTT.

V gene TRBV7-2 combines with J gene TRBJ1-1; D perhaps matches TRBD1 (5 bases). Germline CDR1 SGHTA, CDR2 FQGNSA. The CDR3 contains 14 residues. Trimming stripped 5 bases from V and 1 base from J, with 11 bases between. CDR3 in amino acids: CASSANGGNTEAFF. CDR3 DNA: TGTGCCAGCAGCGCGAACGGGGGGAACACTGAAGCTTTCTTT.

The chain joins TRBV19 to TRBJ1-1; TRBD1 agrees at 8 bases. Germline V gene data show CDR1 as LNHDA and CDR2 as SQIVND (reference sequence). With 4 bases clipped from V and 4 bases from J, the junction kept 5 bases outside the gene matches. This CDR3 has 14 residues. CDR3 nucleotide sequence: TGTGCCAGTAGTACTGACAGGGGATTCACTGAAGCTTTCTTT. Amino acid sequence: CASSTDRGFTEAFF.

This chain joins TRBV7-8 and TRBJ1-1; TRBD1 matches 8 bases. Trimming took 3 bases from V and 0 from J; bases not matched to a gene: 3. The CDR3 length is 15 residues. The germline CDR1 and CDR2 sequences are SGHVS and FQNEAQ. The CDR3 DNA sequence: TGTGCCAGCAGCTTTCAGGGACAGGTGAACACTGAAGCTTTCTTT. As protein: CASSFQGQVNTEAFF.

This chain joins TRBV15 and TRBJ1-3; no clear D gene. V was cut by 1 base and J by 0 bases, with 10 bases left in between. CDR3 length: 16 residues. The germline V gene has CDR1 LNHNV and CDR2 YYDKDF (reference sequence). CDR3 amino acids: CATSRGGANSGNTIYF. The CDR3 DNA sequence: TGTGCCACCAGCAGAGGGGGAGCCAACTCTGGAAACACCATATATTTT.

With regard to this clone: Compared with germline, one end of the junction differs, possibly owing to a read error. This chain connects TRBV18 to TRBJ1-3, with TRBD1 as a possible D gene (5 bases). There are 16 residues in the CDR3. In germline, CDR1 is KGHSH, CDR2 LQKENI. CDR3 nucleotides: TGTGCCAGCTCACCCAGCAGGGCCAACTCTGGAAGCACCATATATTTT. Protein product: CASSPSRANSGSTIYF.

The chain has TRBV2 and TRBJ2-3, with 9 nucleotides matching TRBD1. CDR3 length equals 16 residues. Germline V gene data show CDR1 as SNHLY and CDR2 as FYNNEI. The trim removed 6 bases at V and 4 bases at J, leaving 11 bases unmatched. The DNA for the CDR3 is TGTGCCAGCAGCTTATACAGGGGGCGGGACGCAGATACGCAGTATTTT. This codes for CASSLYRGRDADTQYF.

V usage is TRBV13 and J usage is TRBJ2-1, with a weak D call TRBD1 (6 bases). CDR1 and CDR2 from the germline V gene are PRHDT and FYEKMQ (reference sequence). The CDR3 is 14 amino acids. The germline V and J ends were trimmed by 7 bases and 8 bases, with 18 bases remaining between them. CDR3 amino acids: CASTSWDKGYEQFF. In nucleotides, the CDR3 is TGTGCCAGCACCTCCTGGGACAAAGGGTATGAGCAGTTCTTC.

The gene calls are TRBV5-6 and TRBJ2-5; 7 positions match TRBD2. Unmatched junction bases numbered 8, after V lost 0 bases and J lost 0 bases. Germline CDR1 reads SGHDT; CDR2 reads YYEEEE. The CDR3 has 17 residues. The CDR3 region is CASSLEEGLYNQETQYF. In DNA form, the CDR3 reads TGTGCCAGCAGCTTGGAGGAGGGACTATATAACCAAGAGACCCAGTACTTC.

The chain links TRBV25-1 to TRBJ2-1, with 10 positions matching TRBD2. CDR1 is MGHDK and CDR2 is SYGVNS in the germline V gene. This CDR3 has 14 residues. V lost 3 bases, J lost 12 bases, and 8 bases stayed unmatched. CDR3 sequence (DNA): TGTGCCAGCAGTGATTCGCTAGCGGGAGACCGGCAGTTCTTC. Translating it yields CASSDSLAGDRQFF.

The V and J genes are TRBV6-1 and TRBJ2-1; D call uncertain. CDR1 is MNHNS, CDR2 SASEGT, per germline. CDR3 size: 12 residues. V was shortened by 3 bases and J by 4 bases, with 4 bases between the two germline ends. The CDR3 DNA reads TGTGCCAGCAGTGACCGGTACAATGAGCAGTTCTTC. Encoded protein: CASSDRYNEQFF.

This chain connects TRBV5-1 to TRBJ1-1; 7 positions agree with TRBD1. Germline CDR1 SGHRS, CDR2 YFSETQ. The CDR3 has 14 amino acids. The J segment lost 4 bases and the V segment lost 7 bases, leaving 10 bases of the junction unmatched. Written as DNA, the CDR3 is TGCGCCAGCGGTTGGGACAGAAGTGGCACTGAAGCTTTCTTT. Encoded protein: CASGWDRSGTEAFF. Looking up the rest from reference TRBV5-1 and TRBJ1-1 gives the full variable domain: KAGVTQTPRYLIKTRGQQVTLSCSPISGHRSVSWYQQTPGQGLQFLFEYFSETQRNKGNFPGRFSGRQFSNSRSEMNVSTLELGDSALYLCASGWDRSGTEAFFGQGTRLTVV.

V gene TRBV6-5 combines with J gene TRBJ1-1; 7 nucleotides agree with TRBD1. Looked up from germline, CDR1 is MNHEY and CDR2 is SVGAGI. The junction had 6 bases not matched to a gene; V was cut back by 10 bases and J by 1 base. The CDR3 covers 13 residues. The CDR3 loop is CAIQGQPNTEAFF. CDR3 sequence (DNA): TGTGCCATCCAGGGACAGCCGAACACTGAAGCTTTCTTT.

For this clone: Other nucleotide sequences in the sample specify the same CDR3. This sequence joins TRBV5-1 and TRBJ2-3; D may be TRBD2 (6 bases). V was clipped by 0 bases and J by 5 bases, with 13 bases between them. CDR1 SGHRS and CDR2 YFSETQ come from the germline V gene. This CDR3 spans 15 amino acids. The CDR3 nucleotides read TGCGCCAGCAGCTTGGGGTCGGGAGTGGGAGATACGCAGTATTTT. Protein sequence: CASSLGSGVGDTQYF.

The chain is built from TRBV6-1 and TRBJ1-2, with no clear D. The CDR3 has 14 residues. In germline, CDR1 is MNHNS, CDR2 SASEGT. The V gene lost 11 bases and the J gene lost 4 bases, with 20 bases spanning the gap. In nucleotides, the CDR3 is TGTGCCTCAGTTCTAGGTGGAGTTGTCTATGGCTACACCTTC. It encodes CASVLGGVVYGYTF.

This clone was seen more than once but under ten times. Other DNA sequences in the sample encode the same CDR3. V is TRBV9 and J is TRBJ2-5; tentatively, D is TRBD2 (6 bases). The CDR3 is 13 amino acids. The V end lost 4 bases, the J end lost 4 bases, and 11 bases lay between the germline ends. The germline V gene has CDR1 SGDLS and CDR2 YYNGEE. CDR3 sequence: CASSPPGGETQYF. The CDR3, as DNA: TGTGCCAGCAGCCCTCCCGGGGGAGAGACCCAGTACTTC.

The rearrangement uses TRBV5-1 and TRBJ2-4, with TRBD1 matching over 10 bases. This CDR3 comprises 15 residues. V was pared by 6 bases and J by 1 base, with 4 bases of the junction left unmatched. Germline CDR1 SGHRS, CDR2 YFSETQ. CDR3 amino acids: CASTPDRGAKNIQYF. In DNA, the CDR3 is TGCGCCAGCACCCCGGACAGGGGGGCCAAAAACATTCAGTACTTC. The full variable domain, rest sourced from reference TRBV5-1 and TRBJ2-4, is KAGVTQTPRYLIKTRGQQVTLSCSPISGHRSVSWYQQTPGQGLQFLFEYFSETQRNKGNFPGRFSGRQFSNSRSEMNVSTLELGDSALYLCASTPDRGAKNIQYFGAGTRLSVL.

The V call is TRBV5-1, the J call TRBJ1-1, with 7 bases identical to TRBD1. The V and J ends lost 4 bases and 0 bases, in that order; junction bases with no gene match: 0. The germline CDR1 and CDR2 sequences are SGHRS and YFSETQ. The length of the CDR3 is 13 residues. CDR3 sequence: CASSGTVNTEAFF. DNA for the CDR3: TGCGCCAGCAGCGGGACAGTGAACACTGAAGCTTTCTTT.

This clone turned up a few times. This sequence joins TRBV6-1 and TRBJ1-1; TRBD1 matches 7 bases. Germline CDR1 reads MNHNS; CDR2 reads SASEGT. This CDR3 is 13 amino acids long. Trimming cost V 6 bases and J 8 bases; bases outside gene matches: 9. CDR3 residues: CASSDRVSGEAFF. The CDR3 DNA reads TGTGCCAGCAGCGACAGGGTTTCGGGGGAAGCTTTCTTT.

The chain employs TRBV7-2 and TRBJ1-2; D not certain. With 5 bases removed from V and 5 bases from J, the gap between germline ends came to 12 bases. Germline CDR1 reads SGHTA; CDR2 reads FQGNSA. This CDR3 has 13 residues. The CDR3 region is CASSVDPTYGYTF. The CDR3 bases are TGTGCCAGCAGCGTCGACCCGACATATGGCTACACCTTC.

The chain joins TRBV6-1 to TRBJ2-1; 7 bases agree with TRBD2. The germline V gene encodes CDR1 MNHNS and CDR2 SASEGT. The trim removed 2 bases at V and 1 base at J, leaving 5 bases unmatched. The CDR3 is made up of 16 amino acids. CDR3 sequence: CASSETGLPSYNEQFF. CDR3 coding DNA: TGTGCCAGCAGTGAAACGGGACTACCTTCCTACAATGAGCAGTTCTTC.